The source of this T cell receptor beta chain is a study of Tregs in tolerant kidney transplant recipients. Trimming stripped 1 base from V and 6 bases from J, with 18 bases between. Germline CDR1 and CDR2: SGHVS and FQNEAQ. This CDR3 is 16 amino acids long. Profiled with immunoSEQ multiplex PCR; TCRdb holds only in-frame clones, not every one. The sample lists around 70,000 clones, 80% to 95% occurring once. The sequences come from CD8+ T cells from blood, collected before the transplant. The V and J genes are TRBV7-8 and TRBJ1-2; D is possibly TRBD1 (5 bases). The origin of this receptor is a human donor who received a combined kidney and bone marrow transplant. CDR3 sequence (DNA): TGTGCCAGCAGCTTAGGCGTGGGGCCCCTTGGAGATGGCTACACCTTC. Translation: CASSLGVGPLGDGYTF.